The 2 T cell receptor beta chains reported below all come from one sample, sequenced in a study of T cells in Graves' hyperthyroidism and ophthalmopathy. Amplification of TCR beta CDR3 regions was performed using RNA transcripts as template. A first-round RT-PCR of the TCR CDR3 used the HTBI primer set. TCRdb fed the multiplex PCR reads into MiXCR, producing one record per CDR3 protein. The sample records approximately 300,000 distinct CDR3 sequences, roughly a fifth being singletons. The material sequenced was blood. The receptors derive from a man in his fifties with Graves' ophthalmopathy.

The rearrangement links TRBV7-2 to TRBJ2-1; 10 bases align to TRBD2. Trimming at V came to 1 base and at J to 11 bases, leaving 11 bases not matched to a gene. The CDR3 extends over 16 amino acids. Per germline, CDR1 SGHTA and CDR2 FQGNSA. CDR3 protein: CASSLVASSGRGKQFF. The DNA for the CDR3 is TGTGCCAGCAGCTTAGTGGCGTCTAGCGGGAGAGGGAAGCAGTTCTTC.

The genes are TRBV29-1 and TRBJ2-2; TRBD1 is a possible D gene (6 bases). CDR1 is SQVTM and CDR2 is ANQGSEA in the germline V gene. The CDR3 is 12 residues long. V was cut by 7 bases and J by 4 bases, with 10 bases left in between. This CDR3 reads CSGRQVTGELFF. The CDR3 coding sequence is TGCAGCGGAAGACAGGTCACCGGGGAGCTGTTTTTT.